The 20 T cell receptor beta chains below come from one sample, sequenced in a study of Ad26.COV2.S vaccination and SARS-CoV-2 variants. Measured with immunoSEQ multiplex PCR; TCRdb has only the in-frame clones, and not every one. The sample records around 450,000 clones, 75% to 90% being singletons. As for treatment: roughly 19 received Ad26.COV2.S at low or high dose, single or two shots; a few received placebo; per-sample allocation not given. At day 63 after the first vaccine or placebo injection, samples were drawn. Sequencing was performed on peripheral blood, taken in a trial of Ad26.COV2.S vaccine versus placebo. These receptor sequences come from a person between 18 and 60 years old who received the Ad26.COV2.S COVID-19 vaccine or a placebo.

This clone came up once. A read error may account for a junction end that differs from germline. The CDR3 protein is CASSLGTGQGNF. CDR3 coding DNA: TGTGCCAGCAGCTTAGGGACGGGACAGGGTAACTTC. This sequence joins TRBV7-9 and TRBJ2-7, with 9 nucleotides matching TRBD1. This CDR3 comprises 12 residues. Germline CDR1 and CDR2: SEHNR and FQNEAQ (reference sequence).

This chain links TRBV19 with TRBJ1-4, with 11 positions matching TRBD1. This CDR3 has 16 residues. V trimming: 3 bases; J trimming: 8 bases; junction bases outside the gene matches: 8. In germline, CDR1 is LNHDA, CDR2 SQIVND (reference sequence). CDR3 loop: CASSIKIRDRGEKLFF. For the CDR3, the DNA is TGTGCCAGTAGTATTAAAATTCGGGACAGGGGGGAAAAACTGTTTTTT.

To note about this clone: Other nucleotide sequences from this sample produce the same CDR3. The J gene is TRBJ2-5, the V gene TRBV9, with TRBD2 matching 14 bases. Per germline, CDR1 SGDLS and CDR2 YYNGEE. The CDR3 contains 15 residues. Unmatched junction bases numbered 2, after V lost 3 bases and J lost 4 bases. Written as DNA, the CDR3 is TGTGCCAGCAGCGGACTAGCGGGGGGGCCAGAGACCCAGTACTTC. Translation: CASSGLAGGPETQYF. Together with reference TRBV9 and TRBJ2-5, the CDR3 gives the full variable domain: DSGVTQTPKHLITATGQRVTLRCSPRSGDLSVYWYQQSLDQGLQFLIQYYNGEERAKGNILERFSAQQFPDLHSELNLSSLELGDSALYFCASSGLAGGPETQYFGPGTRLLVL.

The chain is built from TRBV6-5 and TRBJ1-3; unclear D gene. Deletions cut 6 bases from V and 0 bases from J, with 12 bases between. CDR1 and CDR2 from the germline V gene are MNHEY and SVGAGI. The CDR3 is 15 residues long. The CDR3 protein is CASSVQFLSGNTIYF. CDR3 DNA sequence: TGTGCCAGCAGCGTGCAGTTCCTCTCTGGAAACACCATATATTTT.

The chain has TRBV7-2 and TRBJ1-2; the D gene is possibly TRBD1 (5 bases). Germline values: CDR1 SGHTA, CDR2 FQGNSA. This CDR3 comprises 13 residues. V was trimmed by 5 bases and J by 4 bases, leaving 11 bases between them. CDR3 sequence reads: CASSATVAYGYTF. The CDR3 nucleotides are TGTGCCAGCAGCGCGACAGTGGCCTATGGCTACACCTTC.

In this sample, this clone turned up once. The V call is TRBV3-1 (or the pseudogene TRBV3-2), the J call TRBJ2-1; TRBD2 might be the D (5 bases). Trimming pared 3 bases from V and 8 bases from J, leaving 8 bases between. CDR3 length: 12 residues. Germline loops: CDR1 LGHDT, CDR2 YNNKEL (reference sequence). The CDR3 is CASSHLLDEQFF. For the CDR3, the DNA is TGTGCCAGCAGCCACCTACTAGATGAGCAGTTCTTC.

The chain uses TRBV5-1 and TRBJ1-1; 10 nucleotides align to TRBD1. J lost 3 bases, V lost 4 bases, and 6 bases had no gene match. Germline lookup yields CDR1 SGHRS and CDR2 YFSETQ. The CDR3 covers 15 residues. The CDR3 DNA reads as TGCGCCAGCAGCCGGACAGGGGGTTGGGACACTGAAGCTTTCTTT. This encodes CASSRTGGWDTEAFF.

This clone was seen only once. V usage is TRBV19 and J usage is TRBJ2-7; D not resolved. V lost 7 bases to trimming and J lost 6 bases, with 19 bases between them. In germline, CDR1 is LNHDA, CDR2 SQIVND (reference sequence). The CDR3 length is 14 residues. The CDR3 DNA reads as TGTGCCAGTACCCCCGGGTACTACCCCTCCGAGCAGTACTTC. Amino acid sequence: CASTPGYYPSEQYF.

This clone has more than one count but fewer than ten. This chain joins TRBV28 and TRBJ1-2; D uncertain. V lost 1 base and J 4 bases, leaving 10 bases between the germline ends. Germline values: CDR1 MDHEN, CDR2 SYDVKM. The CDR3 loop spans 14 amino acids. CDR3 nucleotides: TGTGCCAGCAGTTTATCACACAGAAGCTATGGCTACACCTTC. Translation gives CASSLSHRSYGYTF.

The CDR3 loop is CASSLRENSPLHF. As DNA, the CDR3 is TGTGCCAGCAGCCTACGGGAAAATTCACCCCTCCACTTT. The gene calls are TRBV11-2 and TRBJ1-6; D uncertain. The V gene lost 5 bases and the J gene lost 7 bases, with 9 bases spanning the gap. Per the germline V gene, CDR1 is SGHAT and CDR2 is FQNNGV. The CDR3 has 13 residues.

The J gene is TRBJ1-6, the V gene TRBV19; 7 bases align to TRBD1. The CDR3 loop spans 15 amino acids. Germline V gene lookup returns CDR1 LNHDA and CDR2 SQIVND (reference sequence). The J segment lost 6 bases and the V segment lost 2 bases, leaving 4 bases of the junction unmatched. CDR3 DNA: TGTGCCAGTAGTATAAACAGGGGAGGTAATTCACCCCTCCACTTT. Translated, it gives CASSINRGGNSPLHF.

CDR3 bases: TGTGCCAGCAGCTCCGCCCTAGCGGGGGGGCACTCGGAGCAGTTCTTC. This encodes CASSSALAGGHSEQFF. This rearrangement joins TRBV7-2 to TRBJ2-1; TRBD2 matches 12 bases. The CDR3 length is 16 residues. V lost 4 bases and J lost 10; bases outside the gene matches: 11. The germline V gene has CDR1 SGHTA and CDR2 FQGNSA. Supplemented by reference TRBV7-2 and TRBJ2-1, the full variable domain reads GAGVSQSPSNKVTEKGKDVELRCDPISGHTALYWYRQSLGQGLEFLIYFQGNSAPDKSGLPSDRFSAERTGGSVSTLTIQRTQQEDSAVYLCASSSALAGGHSEQFFGPGTRLTVL.

This chain links TRBV5-4 with TRBJ1-1, with D hard to call. Germline lookup yields CDR1 SGHNT and CDR2 YYREEE (reference sequence). The CDR3 is 13 amino acids. Trimming removed 3 bases at V and 3 bases at J, with 9 bases between. The CDR3 spells CASSSTPYTEAFF. In DNA form, the CDR3 reads TGTGCCAGCAGCTCGACGCCGTACACTGAAGCTTTCTTT.

V usage is TRBV27 and J usage is TRBJ1-5; D perhaps matches TRBD1 (5 bases). Trimming took 2 bases from V and 3 from J, leaving 11 bases between them. The CDR3 totals 15 residues. Per the germline V gene, CDR1 is MNHEY and CDR2 is SMNVEV (reference sequence). The CDR3 sequence is CASSLIYRPNQPQHF. In nucleotides, the CDR3 is TGTGCCAGCAGTTTAATATACAGGCCCAATCAGCCCCAGCATTTT.

With respect to this clone: Other nucleotide sequences from this sample produce the same CDR3. The rearrangement uses TRBV7-2 and TRBJ2-5; 9 bases fit TRBD2. The CDR3 totals 14 residues. V was clipped by 3 bases and J by 5 bases; unmatched bases: 4. Germline V gene lookup returns CDR1 SGHTA and CDR2 FQGNSA. The CDR3, as DNA: TGTGCCAGCAGCTTGCGGGGGGGCCGCGAGACCCAGTACTTC. Protein sequence: CASSLRGGRETQYF.

This chain links TRBV7-8 with TRBJ2-5, with D uncertain. Germline CDR1 and CDR2: SGHVS and FQNEAQ. The CDR3 length is 14 residues. The ends were cut back, 2 bases at V and 5 bases at J, with 12 bases in the middle. CDR3 sequence (DNA): TGTGCCAGCAGCTTAACGGTTACGTACGAGACCCAGTACTTC. It yields the protein CASSLTVTYETQYF.

The chain joins TRBV28 to TRBJ2-7, with TRBD2 matching 7 bases. Germline lookup yields CDR1 MDHEN and CDR2 SYDVKM. The V gene end was trimmed by 7 bases and the J gene end by 3 bases; junction bases not matched to a gene: 9. This CDR3 has 14 residues. The DNA of the CDR3 is TGTGCCAGCAAAAACTTCGGGGGGTTCTACGAGCAGTACTTC. Translating gives CASKNFGGFYEQYF.

The chain is built from TRBV7-6 and TRBJ1-4; TRBD1 matches at 7 bases. Germline V lookup: CDR1 SGHVS, CDR2 FNYEAQ. This CDR3 spans 14 amino acids. The trim removed 4 bases at V and 4 bases at J, leaving 3 bases unmatched. In DNA form, the CDR3 reads TGTGCCAGCAGCTCTACAGGGGTTAATGAAAAACTGTTTTTT. This encodes CASSSTGVNEKLFF.

The chain links TRBV4-1 to TRBJ2-2; the match to TRBD2 covers 10 bases. Germline V gives CDR1 MGHRA, CDR2 YSYEKL. The CDR3 has 18 residues. V lost 4 bases to trimming and J lost 7 bases; unmatched junction nucleotides: 15. The CDR3 nucleotides are TGCGCCAGCAGCCGAGAGGATCGGCCTAGCGGGAGTGACGGGGAGCTGTTTTTT. This translates into CASSREDRPSGSDGELFF.

The V gene is TRBV5-1, the J gene TRBJ1-4; D call uncertain. There are 14 residues in the CDR3. V dropped 0 bases and J dropped 7 bases, with 10 bases sitting between them. Germline CDR1 and CDR2: SGHRS and YFSETQ. This CDR3 reads CASSLVGVGEKLFF. CDR3 nucleotide sequence: TGCGCCAGCAGCTTGGTCGGGGTTGGTGAAAAACTGTTTTTT.